The 21 T cell receptor beta chains in this list originate from one sample, sequenced in a study of blood T cell repertoires in COVID-19. Profiling relied on immunoSEQ multiplex PCR, and the TCRdb table lists in-frame clones only, not all of them. The data contain about 210,000 clones, approximately 90% of them seen just once; the ten biggest clones take up roughly 1.2%. The sequencing input was peripheral blood. The receptor set was obtained from a man aged 30 to 45 with acute or convalescent COVID-19.

The rearrangement joins TRBV14 to TRBJ1-6; 7 positions match TRBD1. The CDR3 totals 15 residues. The germline V gene encodes CDR1 SGHDN and CDR2 FVKESK. J was trimmed by 6 bases and V by 3 bases; bases with no gene match: 5. Here the CDR3 reads CASSQLTGSNSPLHF. In nucleotides, the CDR3 is TGTGCCAGCAGCCAGCTGACAGGGTCTAATTCACCCCTCCACTTT.

This clone has more than one count but fewer than ten. CDR3 in amino acids: CASSFRNTEAFF. CDR3 bases: TGTGCCAGCAGCTTTCGGAACACTGAAGCTTTCTTT. The chain has TRBV7-9 and TRBJ1-1; no clear D. CDR1 and CDR2 (germline): SEHNR, FQNEAQ (reference sequence). The CDR3 runs to 12 residues. Trimming stripped 3 bases from V and 1 base from J, with 3 bases between.

The chain uses TRBV24-1 and TRBJ2-2, with D tentatively TRBD1 (5 bases). This CDR3 has 13 amino acids. Per germline, CDR1 KGHDR and CDR2 SFDVKD. The V end lost 5 bases, the J end lost 5 bases, and 8 bases lay between the germline ends. The CDR3: CATSAGWTGELFF. The CDR3 DNA reads as TGTGCCACCAGTGCAGGGTGGACCGGGGAGCTGTTTTTT.

The chain recombines TRBV19 with TRBJ2-3; D possibly corresponds to TRBD2 (6 bases). CDR1 and CDR2 from the germline V gene are LNHDA and SQIVND (reference sequence). Trimming removed 3 bases from V and 2 bases from J, with 9 bases in between. The CDR3 sequence is 14 residues long. The CDR3, as DNA: TGTGCCAGTAGTATCCAGCGGGTCACAGATACGCAGTATTTT. This codes for CASSIQRVTDTQYF. Full variable domain (rest looked up from reference TRBV19 and TRBJ2-3): DGGITQSPKYLFRKEGQNVTLSCEQNLNHDAMYWYRQDPGQGLRLIYYSQIVNDFQKGDIAEGYSVSREKKESFPLTVTSAQKNPTAFYLCASSIQRVTDTQYFGPGTRLTVL.

The chain has TRBV7-9 and TRBJ2-2; 7 bases are shared with TRBD2. With V trimmed by 3 bases and J by 3 bases, 10 bases remained unmatched. CDR1 and CDR2 from the germline V gene are SEHNR and FQNEAQ (reference sequence). CDR3 size: 17 residues. The CDR3 sequence is CASSFFPSAGDTGELFF. CDR3 coding DNA: TGTGCCAGCAGCTTTTTTCCTTCCGCGGGGGACACCGGGGAGCTGTTTTTT.

This rearrangement joins TRBV28 to TRBJ1-2, with a possible D match to TRBD1 (5 bases). Deletions cut 4 bases from V and 6 bases from J, with 9 bases between. The germline V gene has CDR1 MDHEN and CDR2 SYDVKM. The CDR3 sequence is 12 residues long. The CDR3 DNA follows: TGTGCCAGCAGTTCAGGGTCCCATGGCTACACCTTC. It yields the protein CASSSGSHGYTF.

The chain links TRBV7-9 to TRBJ2-7, with 7 bases identical to TRBD2. The V gene's germline CDR1 is SEHNR and CDR2 FQNEAQ (reference sequence). J was trimmed by 4 bases and V by 1 base; bases with no gene match: 1. The CDR3 has 13 amino acids. The CDR3 is CASSLGLAYEQYF. The DNA for the CDR3 is TGTGCCAGCAGCTTAGGACTAGCTTACGAGCAGTACTTC. Variable domain in full (rest from reference TRBV7-9 and TRBJ2-7): DTGVSQNPRHKITKRGQNVTFRCDPISEHNRLYWYRQTLGQGPEFLTYFQNEAQLEKSRLLSDRFSAERPKGSFSTLEIQRTEQGDSAMYLCASSLGLAYEQYFGPGTRLTVT.

The chain links TRBV6-6 to TRBJ2-1; 10 bases are a match to TRBD2. The CDR3 consists of 15 residues. J gave up 5 bases and V 6 bases, and 7 bases lay outside the gene matches. CDR1 is MNHNY and CDR2 is SVGAGI in the germline V gene (reference sequence). CDR3 region: CASSPLAGAHNEQFF. The CDR3 nucleotides read TGTGCCAGCAGCCCTCTAGCGGGAGCTCACAATGAGCAGTTCTTC.

This chain links TRBV7-3 with TRBJ2-2; tentative D call: TRBD2 (6 bases). Germline V lookup: CDR1 SGHTA, CDR2 FQGTGA. Trimming stripped 6 bases from V and 7 bases from J, with 18 bases between. The CDR3 is 15 residues long. In DNA, the CDR3 is TGTGCCAGCAGACCTACCGCAACTAGCATCGGGGAGCTGTTTTTT. This codes for CASRPTATSIGELFF.

This chain joins TRBV2 and TRBJ1-4; D gene ambiguous. CDR1 SNHLY and CDR2 FYNNEI come from the germline V gene. CDR3 length: 14 amino acids. Deletions cut 6 bases from V and 8 bases from J, with 16 bases between. This CDR3 reads CASSRVLKSEKLFF. Written as DNA, the CDR3 is TGTGCCAGCAGCCGGGTCCTAAAAAGCGAAAAACTGTTTTTT.

The chain couples TRBV9 to TRBJ2-3; weak D call: TRBD2 (5 bases). V lost 0 bases, J lost 1 base, and 12 bases lay in between. Germline V gives CDR1 SGDLS, CDR2 YYNGEE. This CDR3 spans 16 amino acids. DNA of the CDR3: TGTGCCAGCAGCGTAGGAATAGATAGCGGCACAGATACGCAGTATTTT. Translated: CASSVGIDSGTDTQYF.

The CDR3 region is CASSLGRDYEQYF. The CDR3 DNA reads as TGTGCCAGCAGTTTGGGCAGGGACTACGAGCAGTACTTC. This chain uses TRBV28 with TRBJ2-7, with D possibly being TRBD1 (5 bases). V lost 3 bases to trimming and J lost 3 bases, with 9 bases between them. Per the germline V gene, CDR1 is MDHEN and CDR2 is SYDVKM. This CDR3 spans 13 amino acids.

This rearrangement joins TRBV27 to TRBJ1-3, with 7 bases that match TRBD1. Unmatched junction bases numbered 10, after V lost 2 bases and J lost 0 bases. CDR1 and CDR2 (germline): MNHEY, SMNVEV (reference sequence). The CDR3 is 18 residues long. CDR3 in amino acids: CASSLPPLDRDSGNTIYF. In nucleotides, the CDR3 is TGTGCCAGCAGTTTACCCCCCCTAGACAGGGACTCTGGAAACACCATATATTTT.

The J gene is TRBJ2-1, the V gene TRBV11-3; 9 positions agree with TRBD2. The length of the CDR3 is 14 residues. V lost 5 bases, J lost 7 bases, and 6 bases stayed unmatched. Germline V gene lookup returns CDR1 SGHNT and CDR2 YENEEA. The CDR3 coding sequence is TGTGCCAGCAGCACAGCAGCGGGAGGTAATGAGCAGTTCTTC. It specifies CASSTAAGGNEQFF.

This clone was picked up one time. The rearrangement links TRBV6-5 to TRBJ2-1; D might be TRBD2 (6 bases). The ends were cut back, 8 bases at V and 7 bases at J, with 15 bases in the middle. The CDR3 has 13 residues. Germline-derived CDR1 and CDR2 are MNHEY and SVGAGI. In DNA form, the CDR3 reads TGTGCCAGCTCCTGGGGGGTGTTGAATGAGCAGTTCTTC. Its protein product is CASSWGVLNEQFF.

This clone was seen a single time. The rearrangement uses TRBV9 and TRBJ2-7; tentative D call: TRBD1 (6 bases). Germline V gene lookup returns CDR1 SGDLS and CDR2 YYNGEE. With 3 bases removed from V and 0 bases from J, the gap between germline ends came to 13 bases. The CDR3 spans 15 residues. CDR3: CASSGGDIYSYEQYF. The CDR3 region has the DNA TGTGCCAGCAGCGGAGGGGACATATACTCCTACGAGCAGTACTTC.

The CDR3: CASSNRDRASSPLHF. The CDR3 DNA follows: TGTGCCAGCAGCAACCGGGACAGGGCTAGTTCACCCCTCCACTTT. V usage is TRBV7-9 and J usage is TRBJ1-6, with 9 bases aligning to TRBD1. Germline loops: CDR1 SEHNR, CDR2 FQNEAQ (reference sequence). J was trimmed by 9 bases and V by 5 bases; bases with no gene match: 8. This CDR3 is built from 15 residues.

The chain couples TRBV28 to TRBJ2-2, with 7 bases identical to TRBD1. The J segment lost 5 bases and the V segment lost 5 bases, leaving 8 bases of the junction unmatched. The CDR3 has 15 residues. Germline CDR1 MDHEN, CDR2 SYDVKM. The CDR3 reads CASSDPGQQTGELFF. The CDR3 bases are TGTGCCAGCAGTGATCCGGGACAGCAGACCGGGGAGCTGTTTTTT.

The V and J genes are TRBV5-1 and TRBJ2-3; 8 bases line up with TRBD2. From germline, CDR1 is SGHRS and CDR2 YFSETQ. J lost 8 bases, V lost 0 bases, and 11 bases had no gene match. CDR3 length equals 16 residues. CDR3: CASSLVSGRMGSTQYF. The CDR3 coding sequence is TGCGCCAGCAGCTTGGTCAGCGGGAGAATGGGGAGTACGCAGTATTTT.

V is TRBV28 and J is TRBJ1-5, with D perhaps TRBD1 (6 bases). Germline lookup yields CDR1 MDHEN and CDR2 SYDVKM. V shed 7 bases and J shed 6 bases, with 13 bases lying between them. The CDR3 covers 13 residues. The CDR3 bases are TGTGCCAGCACCGGGACAAGGGGTCAGCCCCAGCATTTT. This codes for CASTGTRGQPQHF.

V and J are TRBV3-1 (or the pseudogene TRBV3-2) and TRBJ1-2; tentative D call: TRBD1 (6 bases). The V and J ends lost 4 bases and 4 bases respectively, with 19 bases between them. CDR1 and CDR2 (germline): LGHDT, YNNKEL (reference sequence). The CDR3 contains 16 residues. Written as DNA, the CDR3 is TGTGCCAGCAGCCTATTTACAGGGTACGGTGGCTATGGCTACACCTTC. It yields the protein CASSLFTGYGGYGYTF.